The 13 T cell receptor beta chains below come from one sample, sequenced in a study of Graves' ophthalmopathy and Graves' hyperthyroidism. TCR beta CDR3 regions were amplified from RNA transcripts. HTBI-primed RT-PCR formed the first round, and a multiplex PCR formed the second. TCRdb redid the calling of the multiplex PCR reads with MiXCR, one entry per CDR3 protein. The top ten hold less than 55% of the sample, which has about 740,000 distinct CDR3 sequences, 40% seen once. The sample taken for sequencing was peripheral blood. The source is an adult man with Graves' ophthalmopathy.

This clonotype occurred many times. The V gene is TRBV5-4, the J gene TRBJ2-7; 11 bases agree with TRBD1. Losses at the gene ends were 5 bases for V and 5 bases for J; bases not matched to a gene: 6. The CDR3 has 14 amino acids. The germline V gene has CDR1 SGHNT and CDR2 YYREEE (reference sequence). The CDR3 spells CASSAGQGANEQYF. As DNA, the CDR3 is TGTGCCAGCAGTGCCGGACAGGGGGCCAACGAGCAGTACTTC.

The chain links TRBV11-1 to TRBJ1-2; perhaps TRBD1 as D (6 bases). The CDR3 has 14 residues. Germline V gene sequence: CDR1 SGHAT, CDR2 FQDESV (reference sequence). Trimming removed 2 bases at V and 4 bases at J, with 11 bases between. CDR3 residues: CASSLSGAPYGYTF. CDR3 bases: TGTGCCAGCAGCTTATCGGGGGCTCCCTATGGCTACACCTTC.

The chain joins TRBV29-1 to TRBJ2-6; D is ambiguous. This CDR3 contains 11 residues. The V end was cut by 8 bases, the J end by 3 bases, with 5 bases between. CDR1 SQVTM and CDR2 ANQGSEA come from the germline V gene. The CDR3 region has the DNA TGCAGCCAAGGTGGGGCCAACGTCCTGACTTTC. Translated: CSQGGANVLTF.

This clonotype was detected many times. The rearrangement links TRBV12-3 or TRBV12-4 to TRBJ1-2; 8 bases align to TRBD1. The CDR3 consists of 13 residues. J lost 8 bases, V lost 4 bases, and 6 bases had no gene match. CDR3 coding DNA: TGTGCCAGCAGTTGGGGGACAGGAAAGGGCTACACCTTC. This sequence encodes CASSWGTGKGYTF.

This clonotype was counted ten times or more. The J gene is TRBJ1-4, the V gene TRBV29-1; 7 bases agree with TRBD1. Germline values: CDR1 SQVTM, CDR2 ANQGSEA. The length of the CDR3 is 13 residues. The J segment lost 7 bases and the V segment lost 5 bases, leaving 7 bases of the junction unmatched. In DNA, the CDR3 is TGCAGCGTTACCCAGGGGGTCGGTGAAAAACTGTTTTTT. Protein sequence: CSVTQGVGEKLFF.

The chain is built from TRBV12-3 or TRBV12-4 and TRBJ2-2; no definite D call. CDR3 length: 13 residues. CDR3 in DNA: TGTGCTAGTGGTTACCGACCCGACGGGGAGCTGTTTTTT. Translated, it gives CASGYRPDGELFF.

The CDR3 coding sequence is TGTGCCAGCAGCGCCCGCGGAACTGGAAACACCATATATTTT. Its protein product is CASSARGTGNTIYF. The chain links TRBV7-2 to TRBJ1-3; D unresolved. There are 14 residues in the CDR3. V shed 5 bases and J shed 2 bases, with 10 bases lying between them. Per the germline V gene, CDR1 is SGHTA and CDR2 is FQGNSA.

This clonotype was detected many times. The chain has TRBV19 and TRBJ2-2; 10 bases agree with TRBD2. The CDR3 has 14 residues. V lost 8 bases to trimming and J lost 5 bases; unmatched junction nucleotides: 5. Looked up from germline, CDR1 is LNHDA and CDR2 is SQIVND (reference sequence). In DNA form, the CDR3 reads TGTGCCAGTTCGAGCGGGAGGGGGACCGGGGAGCTGTTTTTT. Encoded protein: CASSSGRGTGELFF.

This clonotype has at least ten counts. The chain carries TRBV29-1 and TRBJ2-7; D not certain. Germline V gene data show CDR1 as SQVTM and CDR2 as ANQGSEA. The CDR3 runs to 15 residues. V dropped 3 bases and J dropped 0 bases, with 15 bases sitting between them. This CDR3 is CSVDTRNRHSYEQYF. CDR3 sequence (DNA): TGCAGCGTTGATACCAGGAATCGACACTCCTACGAGCAGTACTTC.

Points on this clonotype: This is likely a read error, given that the CDR3 carries no conserved phenylalanine or tryptophan at its end. This rearrangement joins TRBV29-1 to TRBJ1-2; D is possibly TRBD1 (5 bases). Trimming took 4 bases from V and 1 from J, leaving 10 bases between them. This CDR3 has 13 amino acids. CDR1 is SQVTM and CDR2 is ANQGSEA in the germline V gene. This CDR3 is CSVALTDNYGYTL. The CDR3 coding sequence is TGCAGCGTTGCCCTGACAGATAACTATGGCTACACCCTC.

The V and J genes are TRBV10-1 and TRBJ2-3; 14 nucleotides line up with TRBD2. V gave up 3 bases and J gave up 2 bases; unmatched junction bases: 7. The CDR3 spans 18 residues. In germline, CDR1 is WNHNN, CDR2 SYGVQD (reference sequence). CDR3 DNA sequence: TGCGCCAGCAGTGATTTTGGACTAGCGGGGGGTTCCACAGATACGCAGTATTTT. Its protein is CASSDFGLAGGSTDTQYF.

In its sample, this clonotype was seen a few times. The chain is built from TRBV12-3 or TRBV12-4 and TRBJ1-1; D call uncertain. This CDR3 has 16 amino acids. The ends were cut back, 6 bases at V and 4 bases at J, with 21 bases in the middle. For the CDR3, the DNA is TGTGCCAGCAGACCTACATACAGAGACCCGAGCACTGAAGCTTTCTTT. It specifies CASRPTYRDPSTEAFF.

This clonotype was detected only a few times. The chain couples TRBV9 to TRBJ1-4, with TRBD1 as a possible D gene (6 bases). This CDR3 contains 14 residues. The V end lost 4 bases, the J end lost 12 bases, and 19 bases lay between the germline ends. The germline CDR1 and CDR2 sequences are SGDLS and YYNGEE. The CDR3 is CASSFWGLTEELFF. The CDR3 region has the DNA TGTGCCAGCAGCTTCTGGGGGCTCACCGAAGAACTGTTTTTT.